What follows describes a single T cell receptor beta chain. Measured with immunoSEQ multiplex PCR; TCRdb has only the in-frame clones, and not every one. This sample has roughly 120,000 clones, with around 85% found just once. The source of the sample is a study of blood T cell repertoires in COVID-19. Background on the study: Donors in the United States, Italy and Spain gave samples during acute or convalescent COVID-19.

V gave up 7 bases and J gave up 0 bases, with 9 bases separating them. Germline CDR1 SNHLY, CDR2 FYNNEI. CDR3 length equals 14 residues. Material for sequencing was peripheral blood. This TCR came from a human donor in a cohort sampled during active COVID-19. This chain uses TRBV2 with TRBJ1-4; D remains unclear. CDR3 nucleotide sequence: TGTGCCAGCACGAGGATAACAACTAATGAAAAACTGTTTTTT. Encoded protein: CASTRITTNEKLFF.